This T cell receptor beta chain was sequenced during a study of T cell changes during pregnancy in multiple sclerosis. This CDR3 spans 13 amino acids. Trimming cost V 6 bases and J 5 bases; bases outside gene matches: 4. Per the germline V gene, CDR1 is MDHEN and CDR2 is SYDVKM. The table came from immunoSEQ multiplex PCR; TCRdb's copy has only in-frame clones and leaves some out. The sample has approximately 120,000 clones; roughly 96% are singletons. Sample: peripheral blood, taken after pregnancy. This sequence originates from a female donor with multiple sclerosis, enrolled in a pregnancy study. This sequence joins TRBV28 and TRBJ1-1; 9 bases fit TRBD1. The CDR3 bases are TGTGCCAGCAGACTCGACAGGGGGACTGAAGCTTTCTTT. This sequence encodes CASRLDRGTEAFF.